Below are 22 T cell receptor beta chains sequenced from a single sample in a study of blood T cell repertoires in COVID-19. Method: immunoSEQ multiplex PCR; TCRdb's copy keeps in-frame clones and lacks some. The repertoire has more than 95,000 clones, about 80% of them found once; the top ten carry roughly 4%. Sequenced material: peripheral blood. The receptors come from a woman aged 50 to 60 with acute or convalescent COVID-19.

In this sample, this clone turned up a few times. CDR3 DNA: TGTGCCAGCAAGAGGACAGATGATTCACCCCTCCACTTT. Amino acid sequence: CASKRTDDSPLHF. The chain recombines TRBV2 with TRBJ1-6, with D perhaps matching TRBD1 (6 bases). V lost 7 bases and J lost 8, with 12 bases in between. The CDR3 consists of 13 residues. The germline gives CDR1 SNHLY, CDR2 FYNNEI.

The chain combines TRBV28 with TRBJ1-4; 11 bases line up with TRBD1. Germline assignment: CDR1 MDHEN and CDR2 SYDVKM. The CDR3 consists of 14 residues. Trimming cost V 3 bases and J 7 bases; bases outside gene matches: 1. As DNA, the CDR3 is TGTGCCAGCAGTTTCGGACAGGGGGCTGAAAAACTGTTTTTT. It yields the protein CASSFGQGAEKLFF.

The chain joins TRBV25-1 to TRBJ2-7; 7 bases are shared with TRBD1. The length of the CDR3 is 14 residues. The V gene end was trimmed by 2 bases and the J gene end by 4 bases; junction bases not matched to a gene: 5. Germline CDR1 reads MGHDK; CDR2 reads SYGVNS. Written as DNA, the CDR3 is TGTGCCAGCAGTGAAGGGCAGGGGGTTTACGAGCAGTACTTC. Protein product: CASSEGQGVYEQYF.

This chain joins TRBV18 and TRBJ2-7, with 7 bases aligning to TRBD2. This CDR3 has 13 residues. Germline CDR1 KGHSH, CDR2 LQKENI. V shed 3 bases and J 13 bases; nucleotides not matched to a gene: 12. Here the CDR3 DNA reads TGTGCCAGCTCACCGGGCTATAGTCGGGAGGCCTACTTC. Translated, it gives CASSPGYSREAYF.

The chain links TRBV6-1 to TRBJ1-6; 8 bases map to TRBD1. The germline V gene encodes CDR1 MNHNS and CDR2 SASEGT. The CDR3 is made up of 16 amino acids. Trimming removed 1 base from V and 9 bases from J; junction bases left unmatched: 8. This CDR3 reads CASSEVRAGGGSPLHF. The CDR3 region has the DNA TGTGCCAGCAGTGAAGTCCGGGCAGGGGGCGGTTCACCCCTCCACTTT.

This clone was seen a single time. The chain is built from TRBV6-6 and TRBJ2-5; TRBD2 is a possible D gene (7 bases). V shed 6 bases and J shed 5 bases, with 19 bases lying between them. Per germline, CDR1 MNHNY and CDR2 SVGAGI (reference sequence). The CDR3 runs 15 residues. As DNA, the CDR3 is TGTGCCAGCAGCGACAGGCGGGGGCCGTGGGAGACCCAGTACTTC. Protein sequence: CASSDRRGPWETQYF.

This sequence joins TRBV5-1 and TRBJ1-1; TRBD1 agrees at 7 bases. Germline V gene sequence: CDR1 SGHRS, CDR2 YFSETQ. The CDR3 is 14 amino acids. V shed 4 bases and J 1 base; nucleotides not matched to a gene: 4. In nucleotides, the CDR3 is TGCGCCAGCAGCCCTAGGACAGGGAACACTGAAGCTTTCTTT. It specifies CASSPRTGNTEAFF. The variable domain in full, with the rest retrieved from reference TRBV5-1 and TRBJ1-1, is KAGVTQTPRYLIKTRGQQVTLSCSPISGHRSVSWYQQTPGQGLQFLFEYFSETQRNKGNFPGRFSGRQFSNSRSEMNVSTLELGDSALYLCASSPRTGNTEAFFGQGTRLTVV.

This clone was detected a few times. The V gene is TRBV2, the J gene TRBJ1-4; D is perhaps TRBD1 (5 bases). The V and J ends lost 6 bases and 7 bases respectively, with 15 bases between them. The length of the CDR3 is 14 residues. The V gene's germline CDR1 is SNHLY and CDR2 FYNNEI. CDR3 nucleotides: TGTGCCAGCAGCGACACAGGAAGGGGTGAAAAACTGTTTTTT. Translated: CASSDTGRGEKLFF.

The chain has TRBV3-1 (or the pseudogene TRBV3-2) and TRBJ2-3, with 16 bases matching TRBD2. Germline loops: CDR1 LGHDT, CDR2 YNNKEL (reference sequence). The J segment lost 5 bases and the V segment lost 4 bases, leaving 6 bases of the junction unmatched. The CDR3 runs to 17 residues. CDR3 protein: CASSLPGLAGGGDTQYF. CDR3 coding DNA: TGTGCCAGCAGCCTCCCGGGACTAGCGGGGGGGGGAGATACGCAGTATTTT.

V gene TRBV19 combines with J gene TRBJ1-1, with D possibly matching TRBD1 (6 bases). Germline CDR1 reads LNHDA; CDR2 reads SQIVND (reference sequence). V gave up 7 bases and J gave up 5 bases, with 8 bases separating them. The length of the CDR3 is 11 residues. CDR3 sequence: CASTRGTEAFF. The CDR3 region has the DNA TGTGCCAGTACCAGGGGTACTGAAGCTTTCTTT. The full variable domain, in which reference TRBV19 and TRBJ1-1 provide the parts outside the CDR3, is DGGITQSPKYLFRKEGQNVTLSCEQNLNHDAMYWYRQDPGQGLRLIYYSQIVNDFQKGDIAEGYSVSREKKESFPLTVTSAQKNPTAFYLCASTRGTEAFFGQGTRLTVV.

CDR3 DNA: TGCAGCGGCGTGAACACTGAAGCTTTCTTT. This codes for CSGVNTEAFF. The chain has TRBV29-1 and TRBJ1-1; unclear D gene. CDR3 length: 10 amino acids. CDR1 is SQVTM, CDR2 ANQGSEA, per germline. Trimming left V 7 bases short and J 0 bases short, with 3 bases between.

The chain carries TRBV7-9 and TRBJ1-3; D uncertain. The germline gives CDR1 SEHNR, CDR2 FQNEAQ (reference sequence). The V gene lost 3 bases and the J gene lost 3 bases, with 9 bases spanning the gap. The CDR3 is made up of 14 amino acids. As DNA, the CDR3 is TGTGCCAGCAGCTTTAGAATTGGTGGAAACACCATATATTTT. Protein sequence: CASSFRIGGNTIYF. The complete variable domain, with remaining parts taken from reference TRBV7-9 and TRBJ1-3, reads DTGVSQNPRHKITKRGQNVTFRCDPISEHNRLYWYRQTLGQGPEFLTYFQNEAQLEKSRLLSDRFSAERPKGSFSTLEIQRTEQGDSAMYLCASSFRIGGNTIYFGEGSWLTVV.

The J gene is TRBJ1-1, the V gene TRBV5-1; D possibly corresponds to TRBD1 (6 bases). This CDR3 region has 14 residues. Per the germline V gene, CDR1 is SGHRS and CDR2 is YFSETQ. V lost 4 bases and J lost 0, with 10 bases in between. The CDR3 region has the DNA TGCGCCAGCAGCATACAGGGCCTGAACACTGAAGCTTTCTTT. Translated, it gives CASSIQGLNTEAFF.

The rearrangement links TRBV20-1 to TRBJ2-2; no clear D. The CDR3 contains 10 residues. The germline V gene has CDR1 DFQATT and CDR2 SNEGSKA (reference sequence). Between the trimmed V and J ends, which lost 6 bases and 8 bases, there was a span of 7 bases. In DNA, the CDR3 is TGCAGTGCGTTTCGGGGGGAGCTGTTTTTT. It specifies CSAFRGELFF.

DNA for the CDR3: TGCGCCAGCAGCCAAGATGGGCAGGCCCATAGCAATCAGCCCCAGCATTTT. This codes for CASSQDGQAHSNQPQHF. The chain is built from TRBV4-1 and TRBJ1-5; no definite D call. V lost 0 bases and J lost 0, with 12 bases in between. The CDR3 covers 17 residues. Germline V gene sequence: CDR1 MGHRA, CDR2 YSYEKL.

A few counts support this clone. The DNA of the CDR3 is TGTGCCAGCGCTGAACTAGGAAGTCACGAGCAGTACTTC. Its translation: CASAELGSHEQYF. This chain links TRBV6-5 with TRBJ2-7, with D maybe TRBD2 (5 bases). The V gene's germline CDR1 is MNHEY and CDR2 SVGAGI. The CDR3 extends over 13 amino acids. The ends were cut back, 8 bases at V and 5 bases at J, with 16 bases in the middle.

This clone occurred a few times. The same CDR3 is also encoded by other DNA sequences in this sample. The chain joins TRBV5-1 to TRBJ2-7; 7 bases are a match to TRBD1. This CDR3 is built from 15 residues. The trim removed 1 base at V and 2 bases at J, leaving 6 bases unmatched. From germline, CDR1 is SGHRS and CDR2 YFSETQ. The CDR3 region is CASSLLGGLPYEQYF. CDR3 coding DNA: TGCGCCAGCAGCTTGCTAGGGGGCTTGCCCTACGAGCAGTACTTC.

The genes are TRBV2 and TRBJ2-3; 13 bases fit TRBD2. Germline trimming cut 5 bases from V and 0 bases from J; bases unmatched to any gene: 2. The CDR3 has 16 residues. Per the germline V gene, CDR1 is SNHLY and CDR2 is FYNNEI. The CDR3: CASSRLAGGSTDTQYF. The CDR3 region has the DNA TGTGCCAGCAGTCGACTAGCGGGGGGCAGCACAGATACGCAGTATTTT.

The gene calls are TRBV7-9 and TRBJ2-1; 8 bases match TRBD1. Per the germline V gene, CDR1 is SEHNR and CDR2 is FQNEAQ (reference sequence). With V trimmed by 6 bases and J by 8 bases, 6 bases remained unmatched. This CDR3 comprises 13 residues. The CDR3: CASRYDRGDEQFF. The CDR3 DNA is TGTGCCAGCAGATACGACAGGGGCGATGAGCAGTTCTTC.

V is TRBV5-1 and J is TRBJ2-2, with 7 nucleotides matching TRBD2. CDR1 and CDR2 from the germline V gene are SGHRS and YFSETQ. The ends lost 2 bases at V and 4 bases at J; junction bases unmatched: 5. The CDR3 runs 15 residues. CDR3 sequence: CASSFREAPTGELFF. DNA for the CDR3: TGCGCCAGCAGCTTCCGGGAGGCCCCCACCGGGGAGCTGTTTTTT.

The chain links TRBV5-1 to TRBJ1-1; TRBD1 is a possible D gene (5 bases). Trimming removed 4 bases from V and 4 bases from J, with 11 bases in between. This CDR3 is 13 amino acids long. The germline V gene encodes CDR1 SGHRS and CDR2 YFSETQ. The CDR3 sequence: CASSLPGGTEAFF. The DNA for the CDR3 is TGCGCCAGCAGCCTGCCGGGGGGCACTGAAGCTTTCTTT.

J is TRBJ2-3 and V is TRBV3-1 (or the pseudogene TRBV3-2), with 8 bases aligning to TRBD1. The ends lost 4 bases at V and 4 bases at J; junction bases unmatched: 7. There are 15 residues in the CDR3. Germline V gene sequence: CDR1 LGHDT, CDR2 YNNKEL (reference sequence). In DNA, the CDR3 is TGTGCCAGCAGCCCCCCGGGACAGGCCGCAGATACGCAGTATTTT. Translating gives CASSPPGQAADTQYF.